This T cell receptor beta chain is from a study of shared clonotypes between healthy human individuals. Study context: Three plates each covered CD4 naive and memory; CD8 naive two, CD8 memory one.

With respect to this clone: Its antigen is unidentified.

The table came from immunoSEQ multiplex PCR; TCRdb's copy has only in-frame clones and leaves some out. The sample includes approximately 1,500,000 clones, around 98% of them seen just once. The V gene's germline CDR1 is SNHLY and CDR2 FYNNEI. The CDR3 has 10 residues. Trimming left V 4 bases short and J 7 bases short, with 1 base between. Study observations and caveats: With a few donors compared, 4.5% to 6.5% of naive CD4 clonotypes were shared.

The sample comprised naive CD4+ T cells sorted from blood. The subset here: CD45RA+ positively selected. The chain employs TRBV2 and TRBJ1-4, with unresolved D. This clonotype originated in a man in his thirties or forties in good health. CDR3 nucleotides: TGTGCCAGCAGTGTTGAAAAACTGTTTTTT. Its protein is CASSVEKLFF.